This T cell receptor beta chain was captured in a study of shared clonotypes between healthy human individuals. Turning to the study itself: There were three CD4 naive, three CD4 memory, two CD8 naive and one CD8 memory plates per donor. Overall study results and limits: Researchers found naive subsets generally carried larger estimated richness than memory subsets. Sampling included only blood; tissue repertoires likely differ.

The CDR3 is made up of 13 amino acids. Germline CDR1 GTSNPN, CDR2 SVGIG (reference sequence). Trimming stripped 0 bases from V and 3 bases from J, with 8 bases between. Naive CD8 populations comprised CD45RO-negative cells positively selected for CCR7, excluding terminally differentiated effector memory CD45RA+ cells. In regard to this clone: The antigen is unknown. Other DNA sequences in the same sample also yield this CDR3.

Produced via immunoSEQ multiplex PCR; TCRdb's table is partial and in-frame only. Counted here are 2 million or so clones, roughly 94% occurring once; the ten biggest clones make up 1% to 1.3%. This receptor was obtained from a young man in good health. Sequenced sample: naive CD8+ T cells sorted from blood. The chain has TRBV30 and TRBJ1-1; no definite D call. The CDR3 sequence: CAWSVLSDTEAFF. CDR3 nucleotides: TGTGCCTGGAGTGTACTGTCTGACACTGAAGCTTTCTTT. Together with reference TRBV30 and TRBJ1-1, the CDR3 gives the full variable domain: SQTIHQWPATLVQPVGSPLSLECTVEGTSNPNLYWYRQAAGRGLQLLFYSVGIGQISSEVPQNLSASRPQDRQFILSSKKLLLSDSGFYLCAWSVLSDTEAFFGQGTRLTVV.